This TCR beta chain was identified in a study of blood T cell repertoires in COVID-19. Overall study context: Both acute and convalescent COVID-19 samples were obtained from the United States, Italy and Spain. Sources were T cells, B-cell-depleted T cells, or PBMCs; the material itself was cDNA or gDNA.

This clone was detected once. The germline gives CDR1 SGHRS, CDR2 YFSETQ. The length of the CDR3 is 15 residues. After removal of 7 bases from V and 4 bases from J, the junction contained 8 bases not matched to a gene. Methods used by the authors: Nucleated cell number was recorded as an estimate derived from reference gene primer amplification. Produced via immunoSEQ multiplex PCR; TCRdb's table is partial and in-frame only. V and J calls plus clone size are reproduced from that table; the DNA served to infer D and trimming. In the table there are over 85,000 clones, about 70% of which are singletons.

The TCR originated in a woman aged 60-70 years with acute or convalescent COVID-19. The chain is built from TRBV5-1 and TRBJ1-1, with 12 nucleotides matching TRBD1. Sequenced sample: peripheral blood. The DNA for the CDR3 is TGCGCCAGCTCCCTGGGACAGGGGGCGGGCACTGAAGCTTTCTTT. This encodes CASSLGQGAGTEAFF. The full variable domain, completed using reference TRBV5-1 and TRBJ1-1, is KAGVTQTPRYLIKTRGQQVTLSCSPISGHRSVSWYQQTPGQGLQFLFEYFSETQRNKGNFPGRFSGRQFSNSRSEMNVSTLELGDSALYLCASSLGQGAGTEAFFGQGTRLTVV.